The text below deals with one T cell receptor beta chain. What it binds is unknown. The data belong to a study of long-term antiretroviral therapy in people with HIV. Study outcomes and limitations: The data indicate that diversity increased after ART but remained below transplant donor controls. Across all time points, the repertoire was dominated by clones that expanded before ART.

Samples were assayed with immunoSEQ v3.0 at survey level. Using immunoSEQ multiplex PCR, the repertoire was profiled, and TCRdb retains in-frame clones only, with some absent. The table has about 25,000 clones, around 77% seen once. At least one PBMC sample before ART and at least two after were required. This CDR3 has 13 residues. Per germline, CDR1 SGHTA and CDR2 FQGNSA. V was cut by 1 base and J by 9 bases, with 7 bases left in between. The specimen was unsorted PBMCs, collected 2.1 years after starting antiretroviral therapy. The chain uses TRBV7-2 and TRBJ1-6; D call uncertain. The TCR sequence derives from a man aged 25 to 40 with HIV. The CDR3 spells CASSLVWVSPLHF. In DNA, the CDR3 is TGTGCCAGCAGCTTAGTGTGGGTTTCACCCCTCCACTTT.